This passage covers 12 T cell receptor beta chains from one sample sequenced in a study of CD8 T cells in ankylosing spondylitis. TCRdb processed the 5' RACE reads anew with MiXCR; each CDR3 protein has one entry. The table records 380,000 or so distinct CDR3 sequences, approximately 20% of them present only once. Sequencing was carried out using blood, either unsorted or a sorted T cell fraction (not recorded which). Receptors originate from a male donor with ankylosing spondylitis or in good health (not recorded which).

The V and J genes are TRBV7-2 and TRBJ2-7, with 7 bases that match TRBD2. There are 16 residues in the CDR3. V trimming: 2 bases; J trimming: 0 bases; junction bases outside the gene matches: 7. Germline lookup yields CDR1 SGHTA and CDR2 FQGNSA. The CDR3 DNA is TGTGCCAGCAGCTTACTACTAGCGCAACCCTCCTACGAGCAGTACTTC. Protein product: CASSLLLAQPSYEQYF.

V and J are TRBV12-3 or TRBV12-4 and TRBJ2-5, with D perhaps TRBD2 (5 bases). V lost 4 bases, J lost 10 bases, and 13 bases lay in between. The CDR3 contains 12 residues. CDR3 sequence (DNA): TGTGCCAGCAGTTCCCCGGGGAAAGTCCAGTACTTC. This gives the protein CASSSPGKVQYF.

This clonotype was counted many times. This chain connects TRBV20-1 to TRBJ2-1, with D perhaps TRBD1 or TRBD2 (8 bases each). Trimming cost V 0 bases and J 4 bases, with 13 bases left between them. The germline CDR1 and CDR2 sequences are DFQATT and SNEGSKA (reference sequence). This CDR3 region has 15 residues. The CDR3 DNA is TGCAGTGCTAGAGATAGCGGGACAGGATACAATGAGCAGTTCTTC. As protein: CSARDSGTGYNEQFF.

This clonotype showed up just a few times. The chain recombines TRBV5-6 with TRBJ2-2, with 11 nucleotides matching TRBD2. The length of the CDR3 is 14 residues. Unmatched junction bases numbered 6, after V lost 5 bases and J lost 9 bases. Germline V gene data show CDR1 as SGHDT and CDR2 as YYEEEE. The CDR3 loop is CASSLAGGVWELFF. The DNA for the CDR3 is TGTGCCAGCAGTCTAGCGGGGGGCGTCTGGGAGCTGTTTTTT.

CDR3 coding DNA: TGTGCCAGCAGTGGCTCCCGGATAAGCTCCTACAATGAGCAGTTCTTC. It codes for CASSGSRISSYNEQFF. The V gene is TRBV6-1, the J gene TRBJ2-1; D is uncertain. V gave up 4 bases and J gave up 0 bases, with 13 bases separating them. Germline V gene lookup returns CDR1 MNHNS and CDR2 SASEGT. This CDR3 comprises 16 residues.

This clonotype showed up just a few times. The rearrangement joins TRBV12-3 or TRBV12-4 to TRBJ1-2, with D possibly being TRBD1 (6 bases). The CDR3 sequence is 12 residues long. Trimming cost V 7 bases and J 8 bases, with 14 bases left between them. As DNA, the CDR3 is TGTGCCAGCATAGGTACAGGGCGAGGCTACACCTTC. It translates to CASIGTGRGYTF.

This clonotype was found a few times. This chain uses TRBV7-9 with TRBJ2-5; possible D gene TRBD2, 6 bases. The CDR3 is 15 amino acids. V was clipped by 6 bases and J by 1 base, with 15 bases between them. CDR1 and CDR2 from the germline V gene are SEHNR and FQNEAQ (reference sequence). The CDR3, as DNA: TGTGCCAGCAGTCAAACCCGGGACTTCCAAGAGACCCAGTACTTC. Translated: CASSQTRDFQETQYF.

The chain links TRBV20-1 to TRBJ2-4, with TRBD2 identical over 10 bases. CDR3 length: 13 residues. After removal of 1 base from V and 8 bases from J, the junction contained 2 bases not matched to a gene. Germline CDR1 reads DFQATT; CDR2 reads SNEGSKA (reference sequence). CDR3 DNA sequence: TGCAGTGCTAGAGCTCTAGCGGGAGACATTCAGTACTTC. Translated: CSARALAGDIQYF.

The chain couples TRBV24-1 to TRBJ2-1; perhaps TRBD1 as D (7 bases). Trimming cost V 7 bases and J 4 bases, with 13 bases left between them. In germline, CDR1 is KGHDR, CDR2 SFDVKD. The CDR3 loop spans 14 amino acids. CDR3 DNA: TGTGCCACCAGAGAGGGGGGACAGTACAATGAGCAGTTCTTC. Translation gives CATREGGQYNEQFF.

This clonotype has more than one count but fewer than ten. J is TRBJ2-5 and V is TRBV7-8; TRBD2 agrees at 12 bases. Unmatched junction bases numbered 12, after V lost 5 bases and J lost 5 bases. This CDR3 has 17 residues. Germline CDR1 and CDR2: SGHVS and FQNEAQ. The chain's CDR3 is CASSPGTSGFVVETQYF. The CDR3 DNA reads TGTGCCAGCAGCCCCGGGACTAGCGGGTTCGTCGTCGAGACCCAGTACTTC.

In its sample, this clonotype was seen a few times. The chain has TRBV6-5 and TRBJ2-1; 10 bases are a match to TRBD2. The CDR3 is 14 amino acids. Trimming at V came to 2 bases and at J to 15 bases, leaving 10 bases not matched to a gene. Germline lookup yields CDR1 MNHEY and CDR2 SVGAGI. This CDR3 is CASSYENERGGLFF. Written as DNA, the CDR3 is TGTGCCAGCAGTTACGAAAACGAGCGGGGGGGCCTGTTCTTC.

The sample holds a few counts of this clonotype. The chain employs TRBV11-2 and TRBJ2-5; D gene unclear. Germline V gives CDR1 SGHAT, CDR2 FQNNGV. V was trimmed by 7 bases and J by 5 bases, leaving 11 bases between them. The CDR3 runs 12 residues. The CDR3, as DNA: TGTGCCAGCACCACCGCCGGGGAGACCCAGTACTTC. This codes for CASTTAGETQYF.